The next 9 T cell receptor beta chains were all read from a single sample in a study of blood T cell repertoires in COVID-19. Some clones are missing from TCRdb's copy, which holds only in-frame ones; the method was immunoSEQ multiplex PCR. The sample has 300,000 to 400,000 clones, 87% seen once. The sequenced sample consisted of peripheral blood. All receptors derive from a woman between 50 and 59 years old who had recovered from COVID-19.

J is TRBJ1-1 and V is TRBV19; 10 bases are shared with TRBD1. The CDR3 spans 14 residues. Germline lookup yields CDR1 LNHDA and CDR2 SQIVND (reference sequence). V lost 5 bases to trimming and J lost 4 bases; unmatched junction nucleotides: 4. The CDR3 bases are TGTGCCAGTAGTGGGACAGGGGCACCCACTGAAGCTTTCTTT. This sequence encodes CASSGTGAPTEAFF.

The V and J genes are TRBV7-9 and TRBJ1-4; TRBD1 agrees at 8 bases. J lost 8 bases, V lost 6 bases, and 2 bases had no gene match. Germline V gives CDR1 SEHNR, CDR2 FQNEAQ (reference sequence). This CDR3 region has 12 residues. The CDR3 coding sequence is TGTGCCAGCAGGGACAGGGACGAAAAACTGTTTTTT. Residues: CASRDRDEKLFF.

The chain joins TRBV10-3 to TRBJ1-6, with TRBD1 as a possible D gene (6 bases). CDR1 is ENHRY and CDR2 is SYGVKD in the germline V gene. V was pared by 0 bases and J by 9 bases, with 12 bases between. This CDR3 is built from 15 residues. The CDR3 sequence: CAISESMGAGSPLHF. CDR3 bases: TGTGCCATCAGTGAGTCGATGGGGGCTGGTTCACCCCTCCACTTT.

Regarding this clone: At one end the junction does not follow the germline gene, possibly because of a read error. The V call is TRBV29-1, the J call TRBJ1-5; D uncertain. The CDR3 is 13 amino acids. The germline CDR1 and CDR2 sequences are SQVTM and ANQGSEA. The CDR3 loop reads CSVELGSDQLQHF. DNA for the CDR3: TGCAGCGTTGAATTGGGCTCCGATCAGCTCCAGCATTTT.

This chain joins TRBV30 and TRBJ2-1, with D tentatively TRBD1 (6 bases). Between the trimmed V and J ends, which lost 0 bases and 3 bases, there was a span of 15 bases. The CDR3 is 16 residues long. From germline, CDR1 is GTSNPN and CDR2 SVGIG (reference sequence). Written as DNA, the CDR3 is TGTGCCTGGAGTGTAAGGGCAGGGGCAATCTACAATGAGCAGTTCTTC. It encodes CAWSVRAGAIYNEQFF.

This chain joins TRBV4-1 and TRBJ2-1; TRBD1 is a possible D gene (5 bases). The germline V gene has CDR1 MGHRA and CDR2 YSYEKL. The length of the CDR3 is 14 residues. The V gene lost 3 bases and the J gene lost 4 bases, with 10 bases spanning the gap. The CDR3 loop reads CASSQEKGYNEQFF. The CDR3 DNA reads TGCGCCAGCAGCCAGGAAAAGGGGTACAATGAGCAGTTCTTC.

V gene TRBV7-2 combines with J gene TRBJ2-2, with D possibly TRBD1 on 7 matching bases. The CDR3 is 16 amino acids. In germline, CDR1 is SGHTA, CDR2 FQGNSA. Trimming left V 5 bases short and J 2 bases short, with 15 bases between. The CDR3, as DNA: TGTGCCAGCAGCAGAGGAGGGGGCCGAAACACCGGGGAGCTGTTTTTT. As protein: CASSRGGGRNTGELFF.

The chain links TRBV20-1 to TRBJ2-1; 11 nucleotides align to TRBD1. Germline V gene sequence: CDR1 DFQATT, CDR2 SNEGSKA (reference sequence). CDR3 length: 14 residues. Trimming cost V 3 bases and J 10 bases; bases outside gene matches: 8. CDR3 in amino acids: CSASSDRGREEQFF. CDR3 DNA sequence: TGCAGTGCTAGTTCGGACAGGGGGCGCGAGGAGCAGTTCTTC.

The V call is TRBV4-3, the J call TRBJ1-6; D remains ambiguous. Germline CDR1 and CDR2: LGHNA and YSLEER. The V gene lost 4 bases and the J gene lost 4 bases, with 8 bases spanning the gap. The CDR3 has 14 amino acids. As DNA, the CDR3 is TGCGCCAGCAGCCCGGGTCGTTATAATTCACCCCTCCACTTT. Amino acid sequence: CASSPGRYNSPLHF.